The 22 T cell receptor beta chains below all came from one sample that was sequenced in a study of naive and memory T cell subsets. Ligated cDNA underwent four rounds of PCR with nested alpha and beta constant region primers and SP2. TCRdb re-called the UMI-ligation and nested PCR reads through MiXCR, storing one row per CDR3 protein. The table records 30,000 to 35,000 distinct CDR3 sequences, 5.5% to 7.5% of them present only once. As to treatment: skin biopsy from PPD injection site in Mantoux-positive individual. The library had UMIs added by 3' ligation of an oligonucleotide to TCR cDNA. The material was skin, obtained from a tuberculin skin test site. The source is an adult in good health.

This clonotype was detected ten times or more. The rearrangement links TRBV7-3 to TRBJ2-2; D not certain. CDR3 length equals 12 residues. Trimming pared 1 base from V and 6 bases from J, leaving 3 bases between. The germline CDR1 and CDR2 sequences are SGHTA and FQGTGA. DNA of the CDR3: TGTGCCAGCAGCTTAAAGGCCGGGGAGCTGTTTTTT. This sequence encodes CASSLKAGELFF.

This clonotype came up many times. The chain uses TRBV4-2 and TRBJ2-7; 7 nucleotides line up with TRBD1. The germline CDR1 and CDR2 sequences are LGHNA and YNFKEQ. The CDR3 is 22 amino acids. Trimming cost V 1 base and J 0 bases; bases outside gene matches: 24. The CDR3 DNA reads as TGTGCCAGCAGCCAAGGCCGGAGAACCGGGACAGAACTGTTACCGAGCTCCTACGAGCAGTACTTC. Protein: CASSQGRRTGTELLPSSYEQYF.

This sequence joins TRBV6-6 and TRBJ1-1, with TRBD1 identical over 7 bases. The CDR3 extends over 12 amino acids. V trimming: 4 bases; J trimming: 10 bases; junction bases outside the gene matches: 6. Looked up from germline, CDR1 is MNHNY and CDR2 is SVGAGI (reference sequence). CDR3 residues: CASSSMQGGAFF. The CDR3 nucleotides read TGTGCCAGCAGTTCTATGCAGGGGGGAGCTTTCTTT.

This clonotype was detected many times. V and J are TRBV20-1 and TRBJ2-1; the D gene is possibly TRBD1 (6 bases). This CDR3 has 14 amino acids. The germline V gene encodes CDR1 DFQATT and CDR2 SNEGSKA (reference sequence). V lost 3 bases and J lost 0, with 9 bases in between. The CDR3 DNA reads as TGCAGTGCTAGCGGGACAAGCTCCTACAATGAGCAGTTCTTC. Encoded protein: CSASGTSSYNEQFF.

By share, this clonotype counts as medium-sized (0.01 to 0.1%). The genes are TRBV7-9 and TRBJ2-7; 9 bases align to TRBD2. There are 15 residues in the CDR3. V trimming: 5 bases; J trimming: 1 base; junction bases outside the gene matches: 6. Germline V CDR1 and CDR2: SEHNR, FQNEAQ (reference sequence). CDR3 in amino acids: CASSNEGLASYEQYF. The CDR3, as DNA: TGTGCCAGCAGCAATGAGGGACTAGCTTCCTACGAGCAGTACTTC.

V usage is TRBV24-1 and J usage is TRBJ2-1; 12 bases map to TRBD2. CDR3 size: 16 residues. Trimming at V came to 4 bases and at J to 3 bases, leaving 3 bases not matched to a gene. CDR1 and CDR2 from the germline V gene are KGHDR and SFDVKD. The CDR3 coding sequence is TGTGCCACCAGTGACAAGGGACTAGCGGGCTACAATGAGCAGTTCTTC. Residues: CATSDKGLAGYNEQFF.

This clonotype was observed a few times. V usage is TRBV19 and J usage is TRBJ1-5; 7 nucleotides agree with TRBD1. Losses at the gene ends were 9 bases for V and 6 bases for J; bases not matched to a gene: 14. Germline V gives CDR1 LNHDA, CDR2 SQIVND (reference sequence). The CDR3 is 15 residues long. The CDR3 nucleotides are TGTGCCAGCCTAGGTACTCGACAGGGTGTTCAGCCCCAGCATTTT. The encoded protein is CASLGTRQGVQPQHF.

The rearrangement uses TRBV5-1 and TRBJ1-1; D is perhaps TRBD1 (6 bases). The V end was cut by 2 bases, the J end by 0 bases, with 8 bases between. This CDR3 has 14 residues. In germline, CDR1 is SGHRS, CDR2 YFSETQ. The chain's CDR3 is CASSFDRMNTEAFF. In nucleotides, the CDR3 is TGCGCCAGCAGCTTCGACAGGATGAACACTGAAGCTTTCTTT.

This clonotype was found many times. The chain joins TRBV5-1 to TRBJ2-3; TRBD1 aligns across 9 bases. Germline-derived CDR1 and CDR2 are SGHRS and YFSETQ. This CDR3 has 16 residues. The ends lost 4 bases at V and 2 bases at J; junction bases unmatched: 8. The CDR3 DNA is TGCGCCAGCAGCAGGACCGGGACAGGGATCACAGATACGCAGTATTTT. It translates to CASSRTGTGITDTQYF.

This clonotype was seen a few times. The rearrangement uses TRBV5-6 and TRBJ1-5; 11 bases are a match to TRBD1. Looked up from germline, CDR1 is SGHDT and CDR2 is YYEEEE. The junction had 5 bases not matched to a gene; V was cut back by 4 bases and J by 5 bases. This CDR3 has 15 residues. The CDR3 region is CASSRRTGGHQPQHF. CDR3 DNA: TGTGCCAGCAGCCGGCGGACAGGGGGCCATCAGCCCCAGCATTTT.

This clonotype was seen only a few times. CDR3 nucleotide sequence: TGTGCCAGCAGGCCGTCCGGGGCTTTTGGCACTGAAGCTTTCTTT. Translation gives CASRPSGAFGTEAFF. J is TRBJ1-1 and V is TRBV6-2 or TRBV6-3; possible D gene TRBD1, 5 bases. The V end was cut by 6 bases, the J end by 4 bases, with 18 bases between. The CDR3 runs 15 residues. Germline loops: CDR1 MNHEY, CDR2 SVGEGT.

This clonotype was found a few times. The V and J genes are TRBV7-2 and TRBJ2-7; tentatively, D is TRBD2 (6 bases). This CDR3 has 14 amino acids. The V end lost 3 bases, the J end lost 2 bases, and 11 bases lay between the germline ends. Germline V gives CDR1 SGHTA, CDR2 FQGNSA. CDR3: CASSFAGRTYEQYF. The CDR3, as DNA: TGTGCCAGCAGCTTCGCGGGGAGGACCTACGAGCAGTACTTC.

This clonotype was observed at least ten times. The chain employs TRBV7-2 and TRBJ2-7; 9 bases map to TRBD1. The J segment lost 0 bases and the V segment lost 5 bases, leaving 11 bases of the junction unmatched. In germline, CDR1 is SGHTA, CDR2 FQGNSA. The CDR3 length is 17 residues. CDR3 region: CASSGMYGTGSSYEQYF. CDR3 bases: TGTGCCAGCAGCGGGATGTATGGGACAGGGAGCTCCTACGAGCAGTACTTC.

A few counts support this clonotype. This sequence joins TRBV11-2 and TRBJ2-5; D perhaps matches TRBD2 (5 bases). Germline-derived CDR1 and CDR2 are SGHAT and FQNNGV. The ends were cut back, 5 bases at V and 5 bases at J, with 15 bases in the middle. CDR3 size: 14 residues. CDR3 bases: TGTGCCAGCAGCCGAACAAAGACGGGGGAGACCCAGTACTTC. Its protein is CASSRTKTGETQYF.

The chain links TRBV7-6 to TRBJ1-2; D not resolved. There are 15 residues in the CDR3. V was trimmed by 3 bases and J by 2 bases, leaving 13 bases between them. In germline, CDR1 is SGHVS, CDR2 FNYEAQ. The CDR3 DNA reads as TGTGCCAGCAGCTTGAACATTGGAACAAACTATGGCTACACCTTC. Residues: CASSLNIGTNYGYTF. Full variable domain (rest looked up from reference TRBV7-6 and TRBJ1-2): GAGVSQSPRYKVTKRGQDVALRCDPISGHVSLYWYRQALGQGPEFLTYFNYEAQQDKSGLPNDRFSAERPEGSISTLTIQRTEQRDSAMYRCASSLNIGTNYGYTFGSGTRLTVV.

Ten or more counts support this clonotype. The rearrangement links TRBV3-1 to TRBJ2-2; D possibly uses TRBD1 or TRBD2 (5 bases each). The CDR3 spans 17 residues. Germline V gene sequence: CDR1 LGHDT, CDR2 YNNKEL (reference sequence). Trimming cost V 1 base and J 6 bases, with 18 bases left between them. DNA for the CDR3: TGTGCCAGCAGCCAAGGTGGCCGGGGCTTTTTGTCCGGGGAGCTGTTTTTT. This codes for CASSQGGRGFLSGELFF. The complete variable domain, with remaining parts taken from reference TRBV3-1 and TRBJ2-2, reads DTAVSQTPKYLVTQMGNDKSIKCEQNLGHDTMYWYKQDSKKFLKIMFSYNNKELIINETVPNRFSPKSPDKAHLNLHINSLELGDSAVYFCASSQGGRGFLSGELFFGEGSRLTVL.

This clonotype was detected many times. The gene calls are TRBV12-3 or TRBV12-4 and TRBJ1-5; D gene uncertain. Trimming cost V 5 bases and J 1 base, with 6 bases left between them. CDR3 size: 13 residues. The CDR3 here is CASSRGSNQPQHF. The CDR3, as DNA: TGTGCCAGCAGTCGGGGAAGCAATCAGCCCCAGCATTTT.

In its sample, this clonotype was seen many times. The J gene is TRBJ2-7, the V gene TRBV6-2 or TRBV6-3; D possibly uses TRBD1 or TRBD2 (5 bases each). The CDR3 sequence is 15 residues long. Germline V lookup: CDR1 MNHEY, CDR2 SVGEGT. V dropped 5 bases and J dropped 0 bases, with 14 bases sitting between them. The CDR3 loop reads CASSPGPSASYEQYF. CDR3 DNA sequence: TGTGCCAGCAGTCCGGGACCGTCCGCCTCCTACGAGCAGTACTTC.

This clonotype ranks as medium-sized (0.01 to 0.1%). The chain joins TRBV20-1 to TRBJ2-1, with D perhaps matching TRBD2 (6 bases). The CDR3 sequence is 13 residues long. Germline CDR1 and CDR2: DFQATT and SNEGSKA (reference sequence). The ends were cut back, 6 bases at V and 3 bases at J, with 12 bases in the middle. CDR3 in amino acids: CSAGLDYYNEQFF. In DNA, the CDR3 is TGCAGTGCGGGACTGGATTACTACAATGAGCAGTTCTTC.

With respect to this clonotype: The junction departs from germline at one end; a sequencing error may be responsible. The chain combines TRBV27 with TRBJ1-2, with D maybe TRBD1 (5 bases). The germline CDR1 and CDR2 sequences are MNHEY and SMNVEV (reference sequence). This CDR3 is built from 14 residues. The CDR3 here is CASSTWEGSYGDTF. In nucleotides, the CDR3 is TGTGCCAGCTCCACATGGGAGGGGTCCTATGGCGACACCTTC.

The sample holds a few counts of this clonotype. At one end, the junction sequence differs from germline, possibly due to a read error. The rearrangement joins TRBV14 to TRBJ2-7; D gene ambiguous. The CDR3 totals 9 residues. The germline gives CDR1 SGHDN, CDR2 FVKESK. CDR3 protein: CASSLYSTF. In nucleotides, the CDR3 is TGTGCCAGCAGCCTTTACTCAACCTTC.

This clonotype was recorded a few times. A read error may be the cause here, since a much bigger clone is one base away. The chain uses TRBV13 and TRBJ1-1, with 7 positions matching TRBD1. V shed 3 bases, J shed 7 bases, and the junction held 8 bases outside the gene matches. This CDR3 contains 14 residues. CDR1 and CDR2 (germline): PRHDT, FYEKMQ (reference sequence). The CDR3 here is CASSLKNRGREAFF. CDR3 nucleotides: TGTGCCAGCAGCTTGAAGAACAGGGGCCGTGAAGCTTTCTTT.